This T cell receptor (beta chain) is drawn from a study of T cell repertoires in cytomegalovirus infection. TCRdb reprocessed the reads with MiXCR, giving one entry per CDR3 protein. The sample contains about 450,000 distinct CDR3 sequences, about 33% of which appear only once. The CDR3 runs 15 residues. Germline V gene sequence: CDR1 WSHSY, CDR2 SAAADI. V was clipped by 2 bases and J by 4 bases, with 14 bases between them. The chain links TRBV10-2 to TRBJ1-1; D not certain. This sequence was found in a human donor in good health (CMV status not recorded). Some clones in this sample may be carry-over from other donors' samples. The material sequenced was PBMCs. The CDR3 protein is CASSEIIGPGTEAFF. In DNA form, the CDR3 reads TGCGCCAGCAGTGAGATCATCGGCCCGGGCACTGAAGCTTTCTTT.